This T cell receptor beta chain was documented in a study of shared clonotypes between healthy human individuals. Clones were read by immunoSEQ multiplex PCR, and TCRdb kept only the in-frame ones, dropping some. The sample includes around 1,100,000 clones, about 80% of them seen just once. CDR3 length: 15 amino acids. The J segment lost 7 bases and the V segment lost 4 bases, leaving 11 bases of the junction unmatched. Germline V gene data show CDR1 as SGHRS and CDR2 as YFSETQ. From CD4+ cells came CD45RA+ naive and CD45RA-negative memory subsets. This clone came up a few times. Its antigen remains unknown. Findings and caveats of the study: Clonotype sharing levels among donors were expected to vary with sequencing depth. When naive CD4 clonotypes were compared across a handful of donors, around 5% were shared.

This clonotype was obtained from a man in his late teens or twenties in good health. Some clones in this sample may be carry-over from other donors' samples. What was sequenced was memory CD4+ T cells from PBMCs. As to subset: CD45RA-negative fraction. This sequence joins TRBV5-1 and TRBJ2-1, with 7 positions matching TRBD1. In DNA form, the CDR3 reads TGCGCCAGCAGCCCTTCGGGGACAGAGAAGAATGAGCAGTTCTTC. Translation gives CASSPSGTEKNEQFF.